The 28 T cell receptor beta chains presented below share a single source sample, sequenced in a study of blood T cell repertoires in COVID-19. Some clones are missing from TCRdb's copy, which holds only in-frame ones; the method was immunoSEQ multiplex PCR. Seen here are under 300,000 clones, roughly 80% observed once, and the top ten hold roughly 4%. The source material was peripheral blood. The receptors were sampled from a woman aged 35 to 49 with active or convalescent COVID-19.

Of note for this clone: The sample contains more than one DNA sequence encoding this CDR3. This chain uses TRBV10-2 with TRBJ1-2; TRBD1 might be the D (6 bases). Germline CDR1 and CDR2: WSHSY and SAAADI. CDR3 size: 13 residues. Trimming pared 3 bases from V and 2 bases from J, leaving 7 bases between. The CDR3 nucleotides are TGCGCCAGCAGTGAAAGGGGGAACTATGGCTACACCTTC. Amino acids: CASSERGNYGYTF.

The sample holds one count of this clone. The rearrangement joins TRBV15 to TRBJ1-3, with 10 nucleotides matching TRBD1. With 4 bases clipped from V and 7 bases from J, the junction kept 4 bases outside the gene matches. The germline CDR1 and CDR2 sequences are LNHNV and YYDKDF (reference sequence). The CDR3 sequence is 14 residues long. The CDR3 DNA sequence: TGTGCCACCAGCACGCCGGGACAGGGGAACACCATATATTTT. Translation: CATSTPGQGNTIYF.

This chain links TRBV18 with TRBJ2-7; 10 bases fit TRBD1. V dropped 3 bases and J dropped 6; count of bases not matched to a gene: 8. The germline V gene encodes CDR1 KGHSH and CDR2 LQKENI. The CDR3 runs to 15 residues. The DNA of the CDR3 is TGTGCCAGCTCACCGGGACAGGGGATATTCGGCGAGCAGTACGTC. Amino acids: CASSPGQGIFGEQYV.

The chain couples TRBV10-2 to TRBJ2-3, with a tentative D call TRBD1 (5 bases). The CDR3 has 13 residues. CDR1 and CDR2 (germline): WSHSY, SAAADI. V lost 6 bases and J lost 3, with 10 bases in between. CDR3 region: CASSTQETDTQYF. As DNA, the CDR3 is TGCGCCAGCAGCACACAGGAGACAGATACGCAGTATTTT.

The chain carries TRBV3-1 (or the pseudogene TRBV3-2) and TRBJ1-6, with 7 nucleotides matching TRBD1. Germline-derived CDR1 and CDR2 are LGHDT and YNNKEL (reference sequence). Trimming cost V 7 bases and J 7 bases; bases outside gene matches: 10. The CDR3 is made up of 15 amino acids. DNA for the CDR3: TGTGCCAGCACCAGAGGGACAGTAGAAAATTCACCCCTCCACTTT. Protein sequence: CASTRGTVENSPLHF.

V and J are TRBV7-9 and TRBJ1-2; 7 positions match TRBD1. Germline V gene lookup returns CDR1 SEHNR and CDR2 FQNEAQ (reference sequence). CDR3 length equals 15 residues. Trimming at V came to 3 bases and at J to 8 bases, leaving 12 bases not matched to a gene. The CDR3 DNA reads as TGTGCCAGCAGCTTTACCCGGGGACAGAGTTCGGGCTACACCTTC. Translated: CASSFTRGQSSGYTF.

This chain connects TRBV6-5 to TRBJ2-2, with a weak D call TRBD1 (5 bases). The CDR3 totals 14 residues. Looked up from germline, CDR1 is MNHEY and CDR2 is SVGAGI. Trimming left V 6 bases short and J 5 bases short, with 13 bases between. The CDR3 sequence is CASRDLRATGELFF. The CDR3 coding sequence is TGTGCCAGCAGGGATCTCAGGGCTACCGGGGAGCTGTTTTTT.

The chain combines TRBV3-1 (or the pseudogene TRBV3-2) with TRBJ1-1; TRBD1 might be the D (6 bases). V was clipped by 4 bases and J by 1 base, with 10 bases between them. Germline CDR1 LGHDT, CDR2 YNNKEL (reference sequence). This CDR3 has 14 residues. The CDR3 nucleotides are TGTGCCAGCAGCCTCTGGACAGCGAACACTGAAGCTTTCTTT. This translates into CASSLWTANTEAFF.

The rearrangement links TRBV7-3 to TRBJ2-7; 9 positions match TRBD1. The ends lost 5 bases at V and 5 bases at J; junction bases unmatched: 10. CDR3 length equals 15 residues. CDR1 is SGHTA, CDR2 FQGTGA, per germline. CDR3 DNA: TGTGCCAGCAGCAGGGGGGGACAGGGAACGAACGAGCAGTACTTC. Translating it yields CASSRGGQGTNEQYF.

The chain carries TRBV10-1 and TRBJ1-5; 8 positions agree with TRBD1. The CDR3 totals 17 residues. Germline CDR1 and CDR2: WNHNN and SYGVQD (reference sequence). The V segment lost 8 bases and the J segment 1 base; nucleotides outside the gene matches: 13. CDR3 amino acids: CASPDPDRGGSNQPQHF. The CDR3 DNA follows: TGCGCCAGCCCCGACCCTGACAGGGGAGGGAGCAATCAGCCCCAGCATTTT.

The chain is built from TRBV10-3 and TRBJ1-1; maybe TRBD1 (5 bases). There are 13 residues in the CDR3. V lost 6 bases, J lost 1 base, and 9 bases lay in between. The germline CDR1 and CDR2 sequences are ENHRY and SYGVKD. CDR3 amino acids: CAISTGQNTEAFF. In DNA form, the CDR3 reads TGTGCCATCAGCACCGGACAGAACACTGAAGCTTTCTTT.

This sequence joins TRBV7-9 and TRBJ2-1, with 7 bases lining up with TRBD1. Per germline, CDR1 SEHNR and CDR2 FQNEAQ (reference sequence). This CDR3 spans 14 amino acids. The V and J ends lost 5 bases and 9 bases, in that order; junction bases with no gene match: 10. CDR3 region: CASSPLTGLGEQFF. For the CDR3, the DNA is TGTGCCAGCAGCCCTCTGACAGGGCTCGGTGAGCAGTTCTTC.

This sequence joins TRBV6-4 and TRBJ1-6; D possibly corresponds to TRBD1 (5 bases). The CDR3 runs to 14 residues. Trimming cost V 8 bases and J 0 bases, with 8 bases left between them. Germline lookup yields CDR1 MRHNA and CDR2 SNTAGT. Here the CDR3 DNA reads TGTGCCAGCTCTACAGGCTCCTATAATTCACCCCTCCACTTT. Translating it yields CASSTGSYNSPLHF.

On this clone itself: A read error may be the cause here, since a much bigger clone is one base away. The chain links TRBV11-2 to TRBJ1-1; maybe TRBD1 (5 bases). CDR1 is SGHAT and CDR2 is FQNNGV in the germline V gene. The germline V and J ends were trimmed by 5 bases and 1 base, with 8 bases remaining between them. The length of the CDR3 is 13 residues. As DNA, the CDR3 is TGTGCCAGCAGCCCGACAGAGAACACTGAAGCTTTCTTT. Amino acids: CASSPTENTEAFF.

V and J are TRBV12-3 or TRBV12-4 and TRBJ1-3, with unresolved D. CDR3 length: 13 residues. Trimming pared 3 bases from V and 6 bases from J, leaving 9 bases between. The CDR3 spells CASSLSLINTIYF. The DNA of the CDR3 is TGTGCCAGCAGTTTGAGCCTCATAAACACCATATATTTT.

The gene calls are TRBV11-2 and TRBJ2-3; 7 bases align to TRBD2. Trimming cost V 1 base and J 6 bases; bases outside gene matches: 4. The CDR3 totals 14 residues. Germline V lookup: CDR1 SGHAT, CDR2 FQNNGV. The CDR3 reads CASSLVGEGDTQYF. The CDR3 DNA reads as TGTGCCAGCAGCTTAGTGGGGGAGGGGGATACGCAGTATTTT. The whole variable domain, remainder taken from reference TRBV11-2 and TRBJ2-3, is EAGVAQSPRYKIIEKRQSVAFWCNPISGHATLYWYQQILGQGPKLLIQFQNNGVVDDSQLPKDRFSAERLKGVDSTLKIQPAKLEDSAVYLCASSLVGEGDTQYFGPGTRLTVL.

The chain couples TRBV3-1 (or the pseudogene TRBV3-2) to TRBJ2-1, with TRBD2 as a possible D gene (6 bases). This CDR3 has 18 residues. V lost 1 base and J lost 1, with 17 bases in between. Per the germline V gene, CDR1 is LGHDT and CDR2 is YNNKEL (reference sequence). The CDR3 sequence is CASSQVLQAGGSYNEQFF. The CDR3 DNA is TGTGCCAGCAGCCAAGTCCTCCAAGCGGGCGGTTCCTACAATGAGCAGTTCTTC.

The rearrangement uses TRBV13 and TRBJ1-6; tentative D call: TRBD1 (6 bases). This CDR3 has 14 amino acids. CDR1 and CDR2 (germline): PRHDT, FYEKMQ (reference sequence). Trimming shortened V by 3 bases and J by 10 bases, and 13 bases separated the two germline ends. CDR3 in amino acids: CASSFGQGLSPLHF. CDR3 nucleotide sequence: TGTGCCAGCAGCTTTGGGCAGGGGCTCTCACCCCTCCACTTT.

This clone is a singleton in its sample. The chain is built from TRBV5-4 and TRBJ2-2; 8 nucleotides align to TRBD1. V shed 0 bases and J 5 bases; nucleotides not matched to a gene: 3. CDR1 and CDR2 (germline): SGHNT, YYREEE (reference sequence). This CDR3 contains 15 residues. The CDR3 bases are TGTGCCAGCAGCTTGGGACAGGGGTCAACCGGGGAGCTGTTTTTT. This translates into CASSLGQGSTGELFF.

This clone showed up just once. This chain connects TRBV30 to TRBJ1-5, with D possibly being TRBD1 (5 bases). The CDR3 is made up of 13 amino acids. The V end lost 3 bases, the J end lost 5 bases, and 11 bases lay between the germline ends. Per the germline V gene, CDR1 is GTSNPN and CDR2 is SVGIG (reference sequence). As DNA, the CDR3 is TGTGCCTGGAGCAGCGACAGCGATCAGCCCCAGCATTTT. Encoded protein: CAWSSDSDQPQHF.

Comments on this clone: Germline is not matched at one junction end, which may reflect a read error. The chain employs TRBV7-7 and TRBJ2-2; 10 positions match TRBD2. The CDR3 is 15 residues long. Germline V gives CDR1 SSHAT, CDR2 FNYEAQ (reference sequence). CDR3 loop: CASSLAGGLAGELFF. Written as DNA, the CDR3 is TGTGCTAGCAGCTTAGCGGGGGGACTAGCCGGGGAGCTGTTTTTT.

This clone was found once. A clone one base away is much larger, so this may be a read error. The rearrangement uses TRBV21-1 and TRBJ1-1; the listed D gene, TRBD1, was not tested against the DNA. TRBV21-1 has pseudogene status. This CDR3 comprises 12 residues. This CDR3 reads CASGQGNTEAFF. CDR3 coding DNA: TGTGCCAGCGGACAGGGGAACACTGAAGCTTTCTTT.

The chain uses TRBV7-9 and TRBJ1-2, with 8 positions matching TRBD1. The germline V gene has CDR1 SEHNR and CDR2 FQNEAQ (reference sequence). The junction had 2 bases not matched to a gene; V was cut back by 1 base and J by 1 base. This CDR3 contains 15 residues. For the CDR3, the DNA is TGTGCCAGCAGCTTAGGGACAGGGCTTAACTATGGCTACACCTTC. Protein sequence: CASSLGTGLNYGYTF.

The chain's CDR3 is CASSPLMVSGIYGYTF. CDR3 DNA: TGCGCCAGCAGCCCCCTCATGGTTTCAGGGATCTATGGCTACACCTTC. The chain joins TRBV4-1 to TRBJ1-2; D is possibly TRBD1 (5 bases). This CDR3 comprises 16 residues. Trimming left V 4 bases short and J 4 bases short, with 19 bases between. Per germline, CDR1 MGHRA and CDR2 YSYEKL.

The chain employs TRBV30 and TRBJ2-4, with unresolved D. CDR1 and CDR2 from the germline V gene are GTSNPN and SVGIG (reference sequence). The length of the CDR3 is 13 residues. The ends were cut back, 8 bases at V and 0 bases at J, with 11 bases in the middle. This CDR3 reads CATKVLAKNIQYF. CDR3 in DNA: TGTGCCACTAAGGTACTAGCCAAAAACATTCAGTACTTC.

The rearrangement links TRBV7-3 to TRBJ2-7, with 10 bases that match TRBD2. The CDR3 has 19 amino acids. Germline assignment: CDR1 SGHTA and CDR2 FQGTGA. V lost 2 bases to trimming and J lost 2 bases; unmatched junction nucleotides: 15. The chain's CDR3 is CASSLEPRLAGALTYEQYV. The CDR3 nucleotides read TGTGCCAGCAGCTTAGAACCGAGGCTAGCGGGGGCCTTGACCTACGAGCAGTACGTC.

CDR3 bases: TGTGCCAGCAGCTTCTGGACTAGCGGGGGGCGTGATACGCAGTATTTT. Its protein product is CASSFWTSGGRDTQYF. The chain is built from TRBV5-4 and TRBJ2-3; the match to TRBD2 covers 14 bases. The CDR3 consists of 16 residues. V lost 2 bases and J lost 6; bases outside the gene matches: 5. Germline loops: CDR1 SGHNT, CDR2 YYREEE (reference sequence).

This chain joins TRBV5-6 and TRBJ1-4; 9 positions match TRBD1. In germline, CDR1 is SGHDT, CDR2 YYEEEE. The CDR3 totals 14 residues. The J segment lost 7 bases and the V segment lost 4 bases, leaving 5 bases of the junction unmatched. As DNA, the CDR3 is TGTGCCAGCAGCCACCTGACAGGGGGTGAAAAACTGTTTTTT. Its protein product is CASSHLTGGEKLFF. Full variable domain (outside the CDR3, taken from reference TRBV5-6 and TRBJ1-4): DAGVTQSPTHLIKTRGQQVTLRCSPKSGHDTVSWYQQALGQGPQFIFQYYEEEERQRGNFPDRFSGHQFPNYSSELNVNALLLGDSALYLCASSHLTGGEKLFFGSGTQLSVL.